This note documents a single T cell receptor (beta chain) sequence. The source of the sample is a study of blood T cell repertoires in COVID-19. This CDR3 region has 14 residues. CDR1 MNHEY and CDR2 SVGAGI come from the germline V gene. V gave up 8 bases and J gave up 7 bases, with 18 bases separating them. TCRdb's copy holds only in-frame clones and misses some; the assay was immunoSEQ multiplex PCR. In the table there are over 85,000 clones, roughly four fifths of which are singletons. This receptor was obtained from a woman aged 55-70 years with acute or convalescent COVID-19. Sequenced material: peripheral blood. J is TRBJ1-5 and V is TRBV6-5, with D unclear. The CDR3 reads CASSATRSRQPQHF. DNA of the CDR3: TGTGCCAGCTCCGCGACCCGTTCGAGGCAGCCCCAGCATTTT.